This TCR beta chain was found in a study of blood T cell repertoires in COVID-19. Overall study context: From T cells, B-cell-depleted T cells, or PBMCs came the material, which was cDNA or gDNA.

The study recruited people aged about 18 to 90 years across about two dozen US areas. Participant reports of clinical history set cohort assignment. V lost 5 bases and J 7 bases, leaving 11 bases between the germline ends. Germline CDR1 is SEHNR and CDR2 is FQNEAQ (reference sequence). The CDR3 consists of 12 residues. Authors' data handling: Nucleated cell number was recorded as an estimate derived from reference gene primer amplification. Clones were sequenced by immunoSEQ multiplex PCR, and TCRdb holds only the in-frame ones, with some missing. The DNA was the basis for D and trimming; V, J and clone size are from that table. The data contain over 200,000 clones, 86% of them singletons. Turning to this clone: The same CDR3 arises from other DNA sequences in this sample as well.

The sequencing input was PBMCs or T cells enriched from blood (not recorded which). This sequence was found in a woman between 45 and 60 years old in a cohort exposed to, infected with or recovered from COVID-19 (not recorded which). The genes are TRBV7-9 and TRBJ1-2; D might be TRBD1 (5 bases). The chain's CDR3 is CASSPPQGGYTF. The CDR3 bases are TGTGCCAGCAGCCCCCCTCAGGGTGGCTACACCTTC.